The sample holds a few counts of the clone carrying this TCR beta chain. Its cognate antigen is unknown. Investigators prepared the TCR beta libraries by applying iRepertoire HTBI primers and Arm-PCR of CDR3 regions. TCRdb redid the calling of the multiplex PCR reads with MiXCR, one entry per CDR3 protein. The sample holds just over 600,000 distinct CDR3 sequences, under 20% seen once. The CDR3 totals 15 residues. In germline, CDR1 is SGHRS, CDR2 YFSETQ. V gave up 4 bases and J gave up 2 bases, with 16 bases separating them. Regarding time point: newly diagnosed GD, antithyroid drugs for less than 3 months. The authors made the TCR library using RNA they extracted from PBMCs. This entry belongs to a study of regulatory T cells in long-lasting Graves disease. Looking at the study overall: Under 3 months of antithyroid drugs had been taken by newly diagnosed Graves' patients. General study findings and limits: Public clonotype sharing was higher in persistent than newly diagnosed patients. Exclusively peripheral blood, rather than thyroid tissue, was studied.

The sample also formed part of further work on T cells in Graves' hyperthyroidism and ophthalmopathy. That work contributes: A patient was excluded if there was uncontrolled infection, other autoimmune disease, pregnancy or lactation.

The TCR originated in a young woman with Graves disease. This chain connects TRBV5-1 to TRBJ2-7, with D possibly TRBD1 on 6 matching bases. Sample: peripheral blood mononuclear cells (PBMCs), taken at new diagnosis, from a patient treated with antithyroid drugs. CDR3 DNA sequence: TGCGCCAGCAGCCCGGCTCAGGGGAACACCTACGAGCAGTACTTC. Its protein is CASSPAQGNTYEQYF.